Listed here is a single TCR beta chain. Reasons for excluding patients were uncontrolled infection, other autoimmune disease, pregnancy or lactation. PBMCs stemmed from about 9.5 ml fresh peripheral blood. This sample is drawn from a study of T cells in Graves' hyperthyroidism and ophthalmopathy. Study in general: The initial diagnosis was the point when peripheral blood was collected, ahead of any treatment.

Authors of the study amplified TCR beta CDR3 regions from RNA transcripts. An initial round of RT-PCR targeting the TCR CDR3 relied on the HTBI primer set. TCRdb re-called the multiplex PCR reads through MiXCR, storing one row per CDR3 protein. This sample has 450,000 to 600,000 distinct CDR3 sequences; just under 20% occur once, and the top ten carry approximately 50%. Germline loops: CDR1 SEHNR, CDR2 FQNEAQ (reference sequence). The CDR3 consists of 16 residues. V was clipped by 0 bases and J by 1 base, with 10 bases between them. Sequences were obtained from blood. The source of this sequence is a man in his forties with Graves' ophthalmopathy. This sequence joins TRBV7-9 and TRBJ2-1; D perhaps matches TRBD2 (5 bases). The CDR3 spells CASSLARTLSYNEQFF. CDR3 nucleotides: TGTGCCAGCAGCTTAGCGCGGACTCTGTCCTACAATGAGCAGTTCTTC. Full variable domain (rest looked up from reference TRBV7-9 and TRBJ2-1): DTGVSQNPRHKITKRGQNVTFRCDPISEHNRLYWYRQTLGQGPEFLTYFQNEAQLEKSRLLSDRFSAERPKGSFSTLEIQRTEQGDSAMYLCASSLARTLSYNEQFFGPGTRLTVL.